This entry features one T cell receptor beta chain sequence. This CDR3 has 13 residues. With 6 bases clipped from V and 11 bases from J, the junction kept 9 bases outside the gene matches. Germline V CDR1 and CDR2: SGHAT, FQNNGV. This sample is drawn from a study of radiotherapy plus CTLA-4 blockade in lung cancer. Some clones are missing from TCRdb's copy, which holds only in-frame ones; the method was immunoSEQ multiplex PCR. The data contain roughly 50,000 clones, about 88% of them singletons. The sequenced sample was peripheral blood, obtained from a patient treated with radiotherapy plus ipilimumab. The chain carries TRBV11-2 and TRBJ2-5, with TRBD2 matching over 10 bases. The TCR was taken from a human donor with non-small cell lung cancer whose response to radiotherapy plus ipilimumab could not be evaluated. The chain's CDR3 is CASSTSGKREQYF. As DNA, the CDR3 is TGTGCCAGCAGTACTAGCGGGAAACGGGAGCAGTACTTC.